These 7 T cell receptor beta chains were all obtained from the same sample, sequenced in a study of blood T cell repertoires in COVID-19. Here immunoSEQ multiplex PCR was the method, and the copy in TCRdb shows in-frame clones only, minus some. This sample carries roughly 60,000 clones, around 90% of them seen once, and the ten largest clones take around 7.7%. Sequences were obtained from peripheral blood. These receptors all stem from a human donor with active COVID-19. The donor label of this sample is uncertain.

The chain's CDR3 is CASSSVPESEQYF. The DNA for the CDR3 is TGTGCCAGCAGTTCGGTACCCGAGTCCGAGCAGTACTTC. The rearrangement joins TRBV7-2 to TRBJ2-7; D remains unclear. V was trimmed by 6 bases and J by 6 bases, leaving 15 bases between them. The CDR3 is made up of 13 amino acids. From germline, CDR1 is SGHTA and CDR2 FQGNSA.

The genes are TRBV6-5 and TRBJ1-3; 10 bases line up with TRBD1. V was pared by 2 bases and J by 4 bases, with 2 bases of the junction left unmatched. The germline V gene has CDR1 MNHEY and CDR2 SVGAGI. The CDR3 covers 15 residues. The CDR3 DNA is TGTGCCAGCAGTTACGGGACAGGGGAAGGAAACACCATATATTTT. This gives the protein CASSYGTGEGNTIYF.

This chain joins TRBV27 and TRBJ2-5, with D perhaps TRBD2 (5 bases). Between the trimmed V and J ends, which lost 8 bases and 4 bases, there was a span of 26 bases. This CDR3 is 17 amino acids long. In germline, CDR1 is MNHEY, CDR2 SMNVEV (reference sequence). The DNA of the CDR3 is TGTGCCAGCGGATCCCCCCGGTTCGGGGAAGGAAGAGAGACCCAGTACTTC. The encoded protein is CASGSPRFGEGRETQYF.

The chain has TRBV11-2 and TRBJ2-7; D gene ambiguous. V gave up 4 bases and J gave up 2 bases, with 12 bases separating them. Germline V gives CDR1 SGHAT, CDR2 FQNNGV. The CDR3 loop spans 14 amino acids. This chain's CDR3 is CASSSTRRPYEQYF. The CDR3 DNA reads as TGTGCCAGCAGCTCCACCCGGCGGCCCTACGAGCAGTACTTC.

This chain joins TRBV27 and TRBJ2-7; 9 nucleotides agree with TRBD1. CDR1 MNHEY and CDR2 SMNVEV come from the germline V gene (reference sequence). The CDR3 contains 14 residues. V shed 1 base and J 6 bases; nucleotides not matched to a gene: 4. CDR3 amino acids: CASSLWDREGEQYF. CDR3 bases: TGTGCCAGCAGTTTATGGGACAGGGAGGGCGAGCAGTACTTC.

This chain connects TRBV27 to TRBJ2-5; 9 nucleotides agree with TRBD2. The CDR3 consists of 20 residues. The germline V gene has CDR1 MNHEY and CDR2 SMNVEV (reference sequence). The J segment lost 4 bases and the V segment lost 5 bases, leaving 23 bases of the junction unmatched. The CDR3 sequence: CASSPLQTDFSGGGGETQYF. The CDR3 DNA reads TGTGCCAGCAGTCCCCTCCAGACAGACTTTAGCGGGGGCGGTGGAGAGACCCAGTACTTC.

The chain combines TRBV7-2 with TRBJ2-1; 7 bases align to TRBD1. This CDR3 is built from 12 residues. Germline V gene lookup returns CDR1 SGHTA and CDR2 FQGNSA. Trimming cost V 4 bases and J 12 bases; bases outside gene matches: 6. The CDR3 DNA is TGTGCCAGCAGCTCGACAGGGCTTGGGCAGTTCTTC. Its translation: CASSSTGLGQFF.